This is a list of T cell receptor beta chains from one sample in a study of blood T cell repertoires in COVID-19. Profiling relied on immunoSEQ multiplex PCR, and the TCRdb table lists in-frame clones only, not all of them. The profile covers about 68,000 clones, with about 91% appearing a single time and less than 9% taken by the ten largest. Sequences were obtained from peripheral blood. These receptors originate from a man in his forties with COVID-19, enrolled during active disease. Each CDR3 is given with its conserved first and last residue. A D gene is named only where the DNA matches it firmly. The listing skips clone size in some rows; elsewhere it reads once, few, many or a size class.

clone size | J gene | D gene | V gene | CDR3 protein | CDR3 DNA
. | TRBJ2-1 | . | TRBV7-9 | CASSSWSLPSYNEQFF | TGTGCCAGCAGCTCCTGGTCCCTACCATCCTACAATGAGCAGTTCTTC
. | TRBJ1-5 | . | TRBV6-5 | CASRTFSNQPQHF | TGTGCCAGCAGGACTTTTAGCAATCAGCCCCAGCATTTT
. | TRBJ2-1 | TRBD2 | TRBV10-3 | CAIRDTSESYNEQFF | TGTGCCATCAGGGACACTAGCGAGTCCTACAATGAGCAGTTCTTC
. | TRBJ1-1 | . | TRBV28 | CASSLLSGRAFF | TGTGCCAGCAGTTTATTGTCAGGTCGGGCTTTCTTT
. | TRBJ1-1 | . | TRBV5-1 | CASSLNPGGENTEAFF | TGCGCCAGCAGCCTAAACCCGGGGGGGGAGAACACTGAAGCTTTCTTT
. | TRBJ2-5 | . | TRBV10-3 | CAIRASGRRGETQYF | TGTGCCATCAGAGCTTCCGGTCGTAGGGGAGAGACCCAGTACTTC
. | TRBJ2-1 | . | TRBV11-3 | CASSLGPGSEQFF | TGTGCCAGCAGCTTAGGGCCGGGGAGTGAGCAGTTCTTC
. | TRBJ1-5 | . | TRBV29-1 | CSPRGGPNQPQHF | TGCAGCCCCCGAGGGGGACCCAATCAGCCCCAGCATTTT
. | TRBJ2-1 | . | TRBV28 | CASSLIGVTYNEQFF | TGTGCCAGCAGTTTAATCGGGGTGACCTACAATGAGCAGTTCTTC
. | TRBJ2-7 | TRBD1 | TRBV7-8 | CASSPDRVYEQYF | TGTGCCAGCAGCCCGGACAGGGTTTACGAGCAGTACTTC
. | TRBJ2-3 | TRBD1 | TRBV5-1 | CASSPGQGNTDTQYF | TGCGCCAGCAGCCCGGGACAGGGGAACACAGATACGCAGTATTTT
. | TRBJ2-7 | . | TRBV18 | CASSPSVTSYEQYF | TGTGCCAGCTCACCCTCGGTAACTTCCTACGAGCAGTACTTC
. | TRBJ2-3 | TRBD2 | TRBV9 | CASSPGTSGGTYTDTQYF | TGTGCCAGCAGCCCCGGGACTAGCGGGGGGACATACACAGATACGCAGTATTTT
. | TRBJ2-2 | . | TRBV30 | CACRAGGWVPGELFF | TGTGCCTGCCGGGCCGGGGGATGGGTTCCCGGGGAGCTGTTTTTT
. | TRBJ1-5 | . | TRBV30 | CAWSSGVGQPQHF | TGTGCCTGGAGTTCCGGGGTTGGGCAGCCCCAGCATTTT
. | TRBJ2-1 | . | TRBV6-4 | CASSRGTNEQFF | TGTGCCAGCAGTAGGGGGACCAATGAGCAGTTCTTC
. | TRBJ2-3 | . | TRBV5-1 | CASQPGDFRTTDTQYF | TGCGCCAGCCAACCGGGGGACTTCCGCACCACAGATACGCAGTATTTT
. | TRBJ1-1 | . | TRBV30 | CAWAPGGGTEAFF | TGTGCCTGGGCCCCGGGCGGGGGGACTGAAGCTTTCTTT
. | TRBJ2-6 | . | TRBV30 | CAKDGNGANVLTF | TGTGCCAAGGACGGGAATGGGGCCAACGTCCTGACTTTC
. | TRBJ2-5 | . | TRBV19 | CASSTPQGETQYF | TGTGCCAGTAGTACCCCCCAGGGAGAGACCCAGTACTTC
. | TRBJ2-5 | . | TRBV21-1 | CASSNRRTSGAETQYF | TGTGCCAGCAGCAACAGACGGACTAGCGGTGCAGAGACCCAGTACTTC
. | TRBJ2-7 | . | TRBV11-2 | CASSFSGLGYEQYF | TGTGCCAGCAGCTTTTCAGGGCTTGGCTACGAGCAGTACTTC
. | TRBJ2-7 | . | TRBV7-2 | CASSISGGLTYEQYF | TGTGCCAGCAGCATCTCCGGGGGGCTCACCTACGAGCAGTACTTC
. | TRBJ2-3 | . | TRBV11-1 | CASSLHRVTDTQYF | TGTGCCAGCAGCTTACACAGGGTCACAGATACGCAGTATTTT
. | TRBJ2-5 | TRBD2 | TRBV3-1/TRBV3-2 | CASSPGLAGGQETQYF | TGTGCCAGCTCCCCGGGGCTAGCGGGGGGGCAAGAGACCCAGTACTTC
. | TRBJ2-7 | . | TRBV2 | CASSAGLGTYEQYF | TGTGCCAGCAGTGCGGGACTGGGCACCTACGAGCAGTACTTC
. | TRBJ1-5 | . | TRBV6-5 | CASTSRAGRVQPQHF | TGTGCCAGCACCAGCCGGGCAGGGCGAGTTCAGCCCCAGCATTTT
once | TRBJ2-2 | TRBD2 | TRBV4-2 | CASSRNPGLAVNTGELFF | TGTGCCAGCAGCCGCAACCCCGGGCTAGCGGTAAACACCGGGGAGCTGTTTTTT
once | TRBJ2-2 | . | TRBV11-2 | CASSPTGGELFF | TGTGCCAGCAGCCCTACCGGCGGGGAGCTGTTTTTT
. | TRBJ2-7 | TRBD2 | TRBV6-5 | CASSSSGPYEQYF | TGTGCCAGCAGCTCTAGCGGCCCCTACGAGCAGTACTTC
. | TRBJ2-3 | . | TRBV27 | CASREEDTQYF | TGTGCCAGCAGGGAGGAGGATACGCAGTATTTT
. | TRBJ1-1 | . | TRBV9 | CASSAPGRNTEAFF | TGTGCCAGCAGCGCCCCCGGGAGGAACACTGAAGCTTTCTTT
. | TRBJ2-5 | . | TRBV27 | CASSERVGETQYF | TGTGCCAGCAGTGAGAGGGTTGGGGAGACCCAGTACTTC
. | TRBJ1-2 | TRBD1 | TRBV5-1 | CASSPRDRDHGYTF | TGCGCCAGCAGCCCCCGGGACAGGGACCATGGCTACACCTTC
. | TRBJ2-7 | . | TRBV5-1 | CASSSVLPTYEQYF | TGCGCCAGCAGCTCGGTCCTCCCGACCTACGAGCAGTACTTC
. | TRBJ2-1 | TRBD2 | TRBV3-1/TRBV3-2 | CASSWVYSGGFHNEQFF | TGTGCCAGCAGCTGGGTTTATAGCGGGGGGTTCCACAATGAGCAGTTCTTC
. | TRBJ2-2 | . | TRBV7-9 | CASSFSSANTGELFF | TGTGCCAGCAGCTTTAGCAGCGCGAACACCGGGGAGCTGTTTTTT
. | TRBJ1-2 | TRBD1 | TRBV7-2 | CASSSRDSPLYTF | TGTGCCAGCAGCTCAAGGGACAGCCCCCTCTACACCTTC
. | TRBJ2-4 | TRBD1 | TRBV19 | CASSIGGTGTENIQYF | TGTGCCAGTAGTATAGGAGGGACAGGGACAGAAAACATTCAGTACTTC
. | TRBJ2-2 | . | TRBV30 | CAWSGHGGSGELFF | TGTGCCTGGAGTGGGCATGGGGGGTCTGGGGAGCTGTTTTTT
. | TRBJ2-3 | TRBD1 | TRBV5-1 | CASSSRQGRRTDTQYF | TGCGCCAGCAGCTCCCGACAGGGGAGAAGGACAGATACGCAGTATTTT
. | TRBJ2-3 | . | TRBV3-1/TRBV3-2 | CASSQPGTQYF | TGTGCCAGCAGCCAACCGGGTACGCAGTATTTT